The 13 T cell receptor beta chains presented below share a single source sample, sequenced in a study of sequential checkpoint blockade in melanoma. This table comes from immunoSEQ multiplex PCR, and its TCRdb copy is limited to in-frame clones, with some not included. The repertoire holds roughly 2,000 clones, with about 23% as singletons. Stated treatment: randomized to nivolumab then ipilimumab (arm A) or the reverse (arm B). Sequenced material: tumor tissue (inferred from file names), taken from a patient given nivolumab and ipilimumab in sequence. The receptors stem from a human donor with melanoma.

The chain has TRBV25-1 and TRBJ2-7; 7 nucleotides agree with TRBD1. Trimming cost V 6 bases and J 4 bases; bases outside gene matches: 3. Germline V gene data show CDR1 as MGHDK and CDR2 as SYGVNS. The CDR3 sequence is 12 residues long. Here the CDR3 DNA reads TGTGCCAGCAGAGGGGGCCAATACGAGCAGTACTTC. Translation: CASRGGQYEQYF.

By proportion, this clone is medium-sized. This chain links TRBV11-3 with TRBJ2-3, with 13 bases identical to TRBD2. In germline, CDR1 is SGHNT, CDR2 YENEEA. V lost 5 bases and J lost 6; bases outside the gene matches: 11. This CDR3 has 17 residues. CDR3 protein: CASSPAGTSGVEDTQYF. DNA of the CDR3: TGTGCCAGCAGCCCAGCAGGGACTAGCGGGGTCGAGGATACGCAGTATTTT.

This clone was counted only a few times. The gene calls are TRBV9 and TRBJ1-5; D remains unclear. Trimming took 5 bases from V and 4 from J, leaving 7 bases between them. The CDR3 length is 12 residues. Germline V CDR1 and CDR2: SGDLS, YYNGEE. This chain's CDR3 is CASRGGNQPQHF. The CDR3 DNA sequence: TGTGCCAGCAGGGGAGGGAATCAGCCCCAGCATTTT.

The chain is built from TRBV30 and TRBJ1-2; D is unclear. The CDR3 length is 13 residues. CDR1 and CDR2 (germline): GTSNPN, SVGIG (reference sequence). The germline V and J ends were trimmed by 1 base and 8 bases, with 14 bases remaining between them. The CDR3 DNA reads as TGTGCCTGGAGTGGGAGGGCCTCGTCAGGCTACACCTTC. Translating gives CAWSGRASSGYTF.

This sequence joins TRBV5-1 and TRBJ1-2, with TRBD1 matching 8 bases. V lost 4 bases to trimming and J lost 1 base; unmatched junction nucleotides: 6. CDR1 is SGHRS, CDR2 YFSETQ, per germline. CDR3 size: 15 residues. For the CDR3, the DNA is TGCGCCAGCAGCCCCGGGACAGGAGTTAACTATGGCTACACCTTC. It encodes CASSPGTGVNYGYTF.

The gene calls are TRBV28 and TRBJ2-3, with a tentative D call TRBD1 (5 bases). CDR3 length equals 15 residues. The ends were cut back, 1 base at V and 2 bases at J, with 10 bases in the middle. The germline gives CDR1 MDHEN, CDR2 SYDVKM. The CDR3 sequence: CASSLSAGYTDTQYF. CDR3 DNA sequence: TGTGCCAGCAGTTTATCGGCAGGGTACACAGATACGCAGTATTTT.

By share, this clone counts as medium-sized. The gene calls are TRBV11-3 and TRBJ1-1; tentative D call: TRBD1 (5 bases). Germline lookup yields CDR1 SGHNT and CDR2 YENEEA. V shed 4 bases and J shed 5 bases, with 23 bases lying between them. There are 17 residues in the CDR3. Here the CDR3 reads CASSSKLPEEWGTEAFF. CDR3 DNA sequence: TGTGCCAGCAGCTCCAAACTCCCGGAAGAATGGGGGACTGAAGCTTTCTTT.

This sequence joins TRBV5-1 and TRBJ2-5; TRBD2 matches 11 bases. With V trimmed by 2 bases and J by 1 base, 7 bases remained unmatched. This CDR3 is 17 amino acids long. Looked up from germline, CDR1 is SGHRS and CDR2 is YFSETQ. Here the CDR3 DNA reads TGCGCCAGCAGCTTCGGGCTAGCGGGGGGCCTCCAAGAGACCCAGTACTTC. Its protein is CASSFGLAGGLQETQYF. Complete variable domain (other parts from reference TRBV5-1 and TRBJ2-5): KAGVTQTPRYLIKTRGQQVTLSCSPISGHRSVSWYQQTPGQGLQFLFEYFSETQRNKGNFPGRFSGRQFSNSRSEMNVSTLELGDSALYLCASSFGLAGGLQETQYFGPGTRLLVL.

This clone was recorded a few times. The gene calls are TRBV11-3 and TRBJ1-1; 8 nucleotides line up with TRBD1. The CDR3 spans 14 residues. The V segment lost 6 bases and the J segment 2 bases; nucleotides outside the gene matches: 5. CDR1 is SGHNT, CDR2 YENEEA, per germline. CDR3 DNA sequence: TGTGCCAGCAGTGACAGGGGCGCTAACACTGAAGCTTTCTTT. Translated, it gives CASSDRGANTEAFF.

The chain couples TRBV5-1 to TRBJ2-5, with D perhaps matching TRBD1 or TRBD2 (5 bases each). Germline assignment: CDR1 SGHRS and CDR2 YFSETQ. This CDR3 spans 14 amino acids. Trimming removed 4 bases from V and 0 bases from J, with 10 bases in between. The CDR3 region has the DNA TGCGCCAGCAGCCCGGGGCCTAACCAAGAGACCCAGTACTTC. Its translation is CASSPGPNQETQYF.

This clone is medium-sized by share. The chain carries TRBV4-1 and TRBJ2-7, with TRBD2 as a possible D gene (5 bases). This CDR3 has 15 residues. Trimming removed 3 bases at V and 3 bases at J, with 15 bases between. CDR1 and CDR2 (germline): MGHRA, YSYEKL. CDR3 sequence: CASSQHVGIRYEQYF. CDR3 in DNA: TGCGCCAGCAGCCAGCATGTCGGGATCCGCTACGAGCAGTACTTC.

This chain joins TRBV10-2 and TRBJ2-1, with TRBD2 identical over 11 bases. Per the germline V gene, CDR1 is WSHSY and CDR2 is SAAADI. V dropped 0 bases and J dropped 7; count of bases not matched to a gene: 2. The CDR3 is 15 residues long. The CDR3 loop is CASSESSGGANEQFF. CDR3 sequence (DNA): TGCGCCAGCAGTGAGTCTAGCGGGGGGGCGAATGAGCAGTTCTTC.

Sample share makes this clone medium-sized. This chain's CDR3 is CATRLAGGLNTGELFF. For the CDR3, the DNA is TGTGCCACACGACTAGCGGGGGGGCTGAACACCGGGGAGCTGTTTTTT. The chain recombines TRBV12-2 with TRBJ2-2; the DNA was not compared with TRBD2, the D call given in the table. TRBV12-2 is recorded as a pseudogene. The CDR3 is made up of 16 amino acids.